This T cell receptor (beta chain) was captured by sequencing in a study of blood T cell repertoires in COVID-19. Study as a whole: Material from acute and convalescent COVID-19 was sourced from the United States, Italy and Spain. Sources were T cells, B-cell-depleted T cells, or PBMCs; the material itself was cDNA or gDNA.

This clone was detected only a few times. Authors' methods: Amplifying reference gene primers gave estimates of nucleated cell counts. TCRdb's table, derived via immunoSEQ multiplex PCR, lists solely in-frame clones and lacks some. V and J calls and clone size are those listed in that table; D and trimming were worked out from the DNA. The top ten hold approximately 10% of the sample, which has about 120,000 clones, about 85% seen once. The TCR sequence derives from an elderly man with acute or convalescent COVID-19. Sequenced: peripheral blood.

The CDR3 reads CSVLAGGPDTGELFF. The CDR3 bases are TGCAGCGTCCTAGCGGGGGGGCCCGACACCGGGGAGCTGTTTTTT. The chain carries TRBV29-1 and TRBJ2-2; 12 bases map to TRBD2. The CDR3 loop spans 15 amino acids. CDR1 is SQVTM and CDR2 is ANQGSEA in the germline V gene. The trim removed 6 bases at V and 3 bases at J, leaving 5 bases unmatched.